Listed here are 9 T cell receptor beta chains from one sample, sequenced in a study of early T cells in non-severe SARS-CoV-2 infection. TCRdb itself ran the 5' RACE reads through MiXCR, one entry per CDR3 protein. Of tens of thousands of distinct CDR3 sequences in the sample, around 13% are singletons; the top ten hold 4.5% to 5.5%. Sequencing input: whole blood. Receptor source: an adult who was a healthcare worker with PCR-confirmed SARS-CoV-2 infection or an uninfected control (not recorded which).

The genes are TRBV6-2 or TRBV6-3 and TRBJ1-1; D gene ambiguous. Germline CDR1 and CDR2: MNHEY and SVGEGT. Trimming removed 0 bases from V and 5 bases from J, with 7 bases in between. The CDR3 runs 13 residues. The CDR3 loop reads CASSYSRITEAFF. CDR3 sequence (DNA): TGTGCCAGCAGTTACTCGAGGATTACTGAAGCTTTCTTT.

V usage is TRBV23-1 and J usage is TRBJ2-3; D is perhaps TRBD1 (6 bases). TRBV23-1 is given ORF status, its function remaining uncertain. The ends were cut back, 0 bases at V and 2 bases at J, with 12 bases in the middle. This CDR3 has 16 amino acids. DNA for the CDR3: TGCGCCAGCAGTCAATCGTCGGACAGAGTCACAGATACGCAGTATTTT. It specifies CASSQSSDRVTDTQYF.

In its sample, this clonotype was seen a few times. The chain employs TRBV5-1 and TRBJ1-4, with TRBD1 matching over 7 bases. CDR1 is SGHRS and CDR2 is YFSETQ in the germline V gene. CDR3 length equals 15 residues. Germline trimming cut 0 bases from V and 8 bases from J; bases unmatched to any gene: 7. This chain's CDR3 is CASSLDRGLAEKLFF. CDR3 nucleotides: TGCGCCAGCAGCTTGGACAGGGGCCTCGCGGAAAAACTGTTTTTT.

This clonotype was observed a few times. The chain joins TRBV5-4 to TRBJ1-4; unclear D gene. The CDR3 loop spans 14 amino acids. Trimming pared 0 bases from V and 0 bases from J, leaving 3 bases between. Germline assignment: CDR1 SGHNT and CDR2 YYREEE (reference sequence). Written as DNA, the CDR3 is TGTGCCAGCAGCTTGGGATCAACTAATGAAAAACTGTTTTTT. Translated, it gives CASSLGSTNEKLFF.

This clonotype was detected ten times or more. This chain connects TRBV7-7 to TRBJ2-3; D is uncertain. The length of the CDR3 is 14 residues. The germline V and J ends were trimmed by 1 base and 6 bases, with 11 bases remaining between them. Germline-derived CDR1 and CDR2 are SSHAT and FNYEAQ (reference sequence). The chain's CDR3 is CASSLVGLGDTQYF. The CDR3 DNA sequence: TGTGCCAGCAGCTTAGTAGGGCTTGGGGATACGCAGTATTTT.

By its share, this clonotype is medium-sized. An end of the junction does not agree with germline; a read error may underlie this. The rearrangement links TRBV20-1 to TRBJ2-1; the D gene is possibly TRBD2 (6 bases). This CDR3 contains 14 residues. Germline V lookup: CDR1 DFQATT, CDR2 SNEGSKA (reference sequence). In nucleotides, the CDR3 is TGCAGTGCTCGAGACGGGGGAGAGTCCAATGAGCAGTTCTTC. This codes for CSARDGGESNEQFF.

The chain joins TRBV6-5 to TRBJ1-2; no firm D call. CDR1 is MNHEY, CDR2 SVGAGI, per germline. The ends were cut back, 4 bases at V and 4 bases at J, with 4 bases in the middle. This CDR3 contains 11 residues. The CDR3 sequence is CASSSSYGYTF. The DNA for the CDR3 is TGTGCCAGCAGTTCCAGCTATGGCTACACCTTC.

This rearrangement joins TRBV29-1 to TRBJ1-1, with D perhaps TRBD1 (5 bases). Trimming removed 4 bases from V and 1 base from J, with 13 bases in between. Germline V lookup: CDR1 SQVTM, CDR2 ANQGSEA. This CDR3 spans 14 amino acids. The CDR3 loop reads CSVGADSANTEAFF. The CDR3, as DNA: TGCAGCGTTGGGGCCGACAGCGCGAACACTGAAGCTTTCTTT.

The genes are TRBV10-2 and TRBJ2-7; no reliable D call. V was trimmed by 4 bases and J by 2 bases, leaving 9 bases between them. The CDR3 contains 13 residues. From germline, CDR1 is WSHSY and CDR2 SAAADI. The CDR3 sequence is CASSAVGTYEQYF. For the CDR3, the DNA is TGCGCCAGCAGTGCGGTCGGAACCTACGAGCAGTACTTC.